A single sample is the source of the 5 T cell receptor beta chains below, sequenced in a study of graft-versus-host responses after intestinal transplantation. The table came from immunoSEQ multiplex PCR; TCRdb's copy has only in-frame clones and leaves some out. The sample carries some 120,000 clones, approximately 93% recorded once. For these receptors, no antigen is known. Sequenced here: unstimulated CD8+ T cells sorted from spleen or lymph node cells, sampled before transplant. The receptor source for this set is a human donor who was the organ donor for an intestinal transplant.

This chain connects TRBV9 to TRBJ2-1; D perhaps matches TRBD2 (6 bases). Looked up from germline, CDR1 is SGDLS and CDR2 is YYNGEE. CDR3 length equals 15 residues. V was pared by 0 bases and J by 4 bases, with 11 bases between. The CDR3, as DNA: TGTGCCAGCAGCGTAGAGGAGGGTTCTTACAATGAGCAGTTCTTC. Translating it yields CASSVEEGSYNEQFF.

The CDR3 DNA is TGTGCCAGCAGCGCGATCGACAGGCTGAACACTGAAGCTTTCTTT. Protein: CASSAIDRLNTEAFF. The V gene is TRBV13, the J gene TRBJ1-1; TRBD1 is a possible D gene (6 bases). Germline V lookup: CDR1 PRHDT, CDR2 FYEKMQ (reference sequence). The germline V and J ends were trimmed by 5 bases and 0 bases, with 13 bases remaining between them. The CDR3 is 15 residues long.

This sequence joins TRBV4-1 and TRBJ2-7, with D possibly matching TRBD2 (5 bases). Trimming took 1 base from V and 6 from J, leaving 13 bases between them. CDR1 MGHRA and CDR2 YSYEKL come from the germline V gene. The CDR3 is 14 residues long. As DNA, the CDR3 is TGCGCCAGCAGCCAAGTCTCCCTAGCAGCCGAGCAGTACTTC. This gives the protein CASSQVSLAAEQYF.

The V and J genes are TRBV29-1 and TRBJ1-2; D gene ambiguous. The CDR3 spans 12 residues. V lost 6 bases and J 4 bases, leaving 12 bases between the germline ends. Germline values: CDR1 SQVTM, CDR2 ANQGSEA. The CDR3 here is CSVVTGTYGYTF. The DNA of the CDR3 is TGCAGCGTCGTGACCGGAACCTATGGCTACACCTTC.

The V gene is TRBV6-5, the J gene TRBJ2-7; no reliable D call. CDR1 MNHEY and CDR2 SVGAGI come from the germline V gene. V was cut by 6 bases and J by 2 bases, with 5 bases left in between. This CDR3 contains 11 residues. This chain's CDR3 is CASRTTYEQYF. CDR3 DNA sequence: TGTGCCAGCAGGACAACCTACGAGCAGTACTTC.